This T cell receptor beta chain is drawn from a study of cytomegalovirus exposure and HLA in healthy donors. The study, taken as a whole, reports: Association of 16,951 TCR beta sequences with HLA alleles was found at 0.05 false discovery rate in a later analysis.

The table lists this clone with a few counts. What it recognizes is unknown. The CDR3 is 14 residues long. The junction had 4 bases not matched to a gene; V was cut back by 5 bases and J by 1 base. Germline assignment: CDR1 SGHVS and CDR2 FQNEAQ. The PCR made use of 60 Vbeta and 13 Jbeta primers. The repertoire was sequenced with immunoSEQ multiplex PCR; TCRdb's copy has only in-frame clones and lacks some. The sample contains 150,000 to 200,000 clones, roughly 73% of which appear only once. Sequencing input: PBMCs. This chain links TRBV7-8 with TRBJ2-5, with 7 bases that match TRBD1. The sequence was obtained from a woman younger than 45 in good health and CMV-seronegative. CDR3 DNA: TGTGCCAGCAGCCAAAGACAGGGCCAAGAGACCCAGTACTTC. Its translation: CASSQRQGQETQYF. The whole variable domain, remainder taken from reference TRBV7-8 and TRBJ2-5, is GAGVSQSPRYKVAKRGQDVALRCDPISGHVSLFWYQQALGQGPEFLTYFQNEAQLDKSGLPSDRFFAERPEGSVSTLKIQRTQQEDSAVYLCASSQRQGQETQYFGPGTRLLVL.